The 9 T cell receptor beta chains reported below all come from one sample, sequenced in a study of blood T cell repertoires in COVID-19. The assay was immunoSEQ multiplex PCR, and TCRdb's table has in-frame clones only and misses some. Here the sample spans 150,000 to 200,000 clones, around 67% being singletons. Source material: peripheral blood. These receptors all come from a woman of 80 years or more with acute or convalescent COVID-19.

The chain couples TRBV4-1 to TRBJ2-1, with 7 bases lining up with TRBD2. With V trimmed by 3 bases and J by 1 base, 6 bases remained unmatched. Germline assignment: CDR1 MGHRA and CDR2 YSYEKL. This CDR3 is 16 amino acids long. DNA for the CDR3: TGCGCCAGCAGCCAGTATAGCGGGCTTTCCTACAATGAGCAGTTCTTC. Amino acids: CASSQYSGLSYNEQFF.

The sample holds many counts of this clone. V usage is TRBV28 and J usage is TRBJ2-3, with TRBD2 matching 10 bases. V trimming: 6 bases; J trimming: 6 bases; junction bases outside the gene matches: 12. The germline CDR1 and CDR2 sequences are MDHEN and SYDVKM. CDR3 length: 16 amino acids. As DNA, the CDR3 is TGTGCCAGCAGCCCGCCAGCGGGAGGGCGAGAGGATACGCAGTATTTT. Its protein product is CASSPPAGGREDTQYF. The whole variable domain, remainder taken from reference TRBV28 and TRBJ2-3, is DVKVTQSSRYLVKRTGEKVFLECVQDMDHENMFWYRQDPGLGLRLIYFSYDVKMKEKGDIPEGYSVSREKKERFSLILESASTNQTSMYLCASSPPAGGREDTQYFGPGTRLTVL.

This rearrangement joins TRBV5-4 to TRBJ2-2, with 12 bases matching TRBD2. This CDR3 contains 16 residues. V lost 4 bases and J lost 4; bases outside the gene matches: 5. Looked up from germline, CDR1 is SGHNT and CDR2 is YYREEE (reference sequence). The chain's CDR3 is CASSPRTSGTTGELFF. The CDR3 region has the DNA TGTGCCAGCAGCCCAAGGACTAGCGGGACCACCGGGGAGCTGTTTTTT.

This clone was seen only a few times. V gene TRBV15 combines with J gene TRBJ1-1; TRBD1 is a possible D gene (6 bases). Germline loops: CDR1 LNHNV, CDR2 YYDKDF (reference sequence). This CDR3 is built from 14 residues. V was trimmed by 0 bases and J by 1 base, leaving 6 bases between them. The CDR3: CATSRETGNTEAFF. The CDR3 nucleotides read TGTGCCACCAGCAGAGAGACAGGGAACACTGAAGCTTTCTTT.

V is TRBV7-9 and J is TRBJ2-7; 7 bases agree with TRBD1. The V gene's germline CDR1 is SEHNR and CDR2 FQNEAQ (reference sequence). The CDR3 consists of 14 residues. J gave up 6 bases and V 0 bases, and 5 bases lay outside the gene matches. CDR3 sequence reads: CASSLARGIGEQYF. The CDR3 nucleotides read TGTGCCAGCAGCTTAGCCAGGGGGATAGGCGAGCAGTACTTC.

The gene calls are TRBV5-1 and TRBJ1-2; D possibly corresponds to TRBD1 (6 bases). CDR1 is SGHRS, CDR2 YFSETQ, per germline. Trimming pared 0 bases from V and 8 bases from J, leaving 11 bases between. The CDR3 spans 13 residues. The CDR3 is CASSLDREGGYTF. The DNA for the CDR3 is TGCGCCAGCAGCTTGGACAGGGAAGGCGGCTACACCTTC.

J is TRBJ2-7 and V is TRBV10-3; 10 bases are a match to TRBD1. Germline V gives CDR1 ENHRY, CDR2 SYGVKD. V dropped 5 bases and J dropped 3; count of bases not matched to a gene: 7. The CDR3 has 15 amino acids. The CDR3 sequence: CAISRSGQGIYEQYF. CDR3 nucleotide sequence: TGTGCCATCAGTAGATCGGGACAGGGGATCTACGAGCAGTACTTC.

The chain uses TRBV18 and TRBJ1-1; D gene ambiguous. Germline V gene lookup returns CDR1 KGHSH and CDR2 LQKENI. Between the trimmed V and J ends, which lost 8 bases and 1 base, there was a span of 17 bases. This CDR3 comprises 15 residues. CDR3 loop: CASRIYGQGNTEAFF. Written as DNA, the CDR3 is TGTGCCAGCCGTATATATGGGCAAGGGAACACTGAAGCTTTCTTT.

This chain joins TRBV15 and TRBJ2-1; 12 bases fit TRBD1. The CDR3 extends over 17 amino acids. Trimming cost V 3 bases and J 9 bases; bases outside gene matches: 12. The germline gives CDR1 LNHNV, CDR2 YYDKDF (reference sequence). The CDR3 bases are TGTGCCACCAGCAGTGCTGATGGGGGACAGGGGGCCGGTGAGCAGTTCTTC. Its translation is CATSSADGGQGAGEQFF.